One and the same sample provided the 31 T cell receptor beta chains below, sequenced in a study of shared clonotypes between healthy human individuals. TCRdb's table, derived via immunoSEQ multiplex PCR, lists solely in-frame clones and lacks some. The table includes about 2.2 million clones, about 94% detected once. Terminally differentiated effector memory CD45RA+ cells were excluded by CCR7 positive selection of CD45RO-negative cells. Sequences were obtained from naive CD8+ T cells from PBMCs. The receptors were gathered from a man between 18 and 29 years old in good health. Some clones in this sample may be carry-over from other donors' samples.

The chain is built from TRBV6-6 and TRBJ2-1; D is unclear. The V end was cut by 6 bases, the J end by 9 bases, with 24 bases between. The CDR3 is 16 amino acids. Germline values: CDR1 MNHNY, CDR2 SVGAGI (reference sequence). The DNA for the CDR3 is TGTGCCAGCAGCCGGTCTCCACCGCCCGGTATTGGTGAGCAGTTCTTC. It is translated as CASSRSPPPGIGEQFF.

Regarding this clone: A much larger clone lies one base from this, so it may be a read error. Other DNA sequences from this sample encode an identical CDR3 as well. CDR3 sequence: CASSFGSSYEQYF. The CDR3 coding sequence is TGTGCCAGCAGTTTTGGGAGCTCCTACGAGCAGTACTTC. The chain is built from TRBV28 and TRBJ2-7; TRBD2 is a possible D gene (5 bases). With 3 bases removed from V and 0 bases from J, the gap between germline ends came to 6 bases. CDR1 and CDR2 from the germline V gene are MDHEN and SYDVKM. The CDR3 spans 13 residues. Complete variable domain (other parts from reference TRBV28 and TRBJ2-7): DVKVTQSSRYLVKRTGEKVFLECVQDMDHENMFWYRQDPGLGLRLIYFSYDVKMKEKGDIPEGYSVSREKKERFSLILESASTNQTSMYLCASSFGSSYEQYFGPGTRLTVT.

Remarks on this clone: This sample includes further DNA sequences coding for the same CDR3. The chain is built from TRBV10-3 and TRBJ1-1, with 8 bases matching TRBD1. The CDR3 spans 14 residues. V trimming: 3 bases; J trimming: 5 bases; junction bases outside the gene matches: 5. Germline V lookup: CDR1 ENHRY, CDR2 SYGVKD. The CDR3 sequence: CAISEGQGGTEAFF. The CDR3 DNA is TGTGCCATCAGTGAAGGACAGGGAGGAACTGAAGCTTTCTTT.

CDR3 in amino acids: CASSATFKDQPQHF. CDR3 nucleotides: TGTGCCAGCAGCGCCACCTTTAAGGATCAGCCCCAGCATTTT. The chain uses TRBV2 and TRBJ1-5; no reliable D call. V was shortened by 6 bases and J by 5 bases, with 14 bases between the two germline ends. The CDR3 extends over 14 amino acids. Germline V gene sequence: CDR1 SNHLY, CDR2 FYNNEI.

V usage is TRBV19 and J usage is TRBJ2-5; D uncertain. Germline V gene lookup returns CDR1 LNHDA and CDR2 SQIVND (reference sequence). V lost 5 bases and J 2 bases, leaving 9 bases between the germline ends. The CDR3 spans 13 residues. The CDR3 region is CASSPQIQETQYF. In nucleotides, the CDR3 is TGTGCCAGTAGTCCCCAGATACAAGAGACCCAGTACTTC.

This sequence joins TRBV19 and TRBJ2-6, with D tentatively TRBD1 (6 bases). CDR1 and CDR2 (germline): LNHDA, SQIVND (reference sequence). V shed 3 bases and J shed 2 bases, with 11 bases lying between them. The CDR3 extends over 16 amino acids. CDR3 sequence: CASSIQGPPGANVLTF. In nucleotides, the CDR3 is TGTGCCAGTAGTATCCAGGGGCCTCCTGGGGCCAACGTCCTGACTTTC.

The chain has TRBV15 and TRBJ2-3; TRBD2 is a possible D gene (5 bases). V was cut by 4 bases and J by 3 bases, with 14 bases left in between. CDR3 length: 15 amino acids. Germline V gene lookup returns CDR1 LNHNV and CDR2 YYDKDF (reference sequence). This CDR3 reads CATSTVIGVTDTQYF. The CDR3 coding sequence is TGTGCCACCAGCACAGTAATCGGGGTTACAGATACGCAGTATTTT. The variable domain in full, with the rest retrieved from reference TRBV15 and TRBJ2-3, is DAMVIQNPRYQVTQFGKPVTLSCSQTLNHNVMYWYQQKSSQAPKLLFHYYDKDFNNEADTPDNFQSRRPNTSFCFLDIRSPGLGDTAMYLCATSTVIGVTDTQYFGPGTRLTVL.

This chain joins TRBV9 and TRBJ2-1, with D perhaps TRBD2 (5 bases). From germline, CDR1 is SGDLS and CDR2 YYNGEE. The V gene lost 4 bases and the J gene lost 4 bases, with 9 bases spanning the gap. This CDR3 is 13 amino acids long. The CDR3: CASSFGVYNEQFF. CDR3 in DNA: TGTGCCAGCAGCTTCGGGGTTTACAATGAGCAGTTCTTC.

This clone was seen a single time. The chain joins TRBV19 to TRBJ2-7; 7 nucleotides match TRBD1. In germline, CDR1 is LNHDA, CDR2 SQIVND (reference sequence). Germline trimming cut 5 bases from V and 2 bases from J; bases unmatched to any gene: 3. The CDR3 is 13 residues long. In DNA form, the CDR3 reads TGTGCCAGTAGTTACAGGGGAACCTACGAGCAGTACTTC. It specifies CASSYRGTYEQYF.

CDR3 protein: CASSSDEAGGEENTGELFF. Here the CDR3 DNA reads TGTGCCAGTAGTTCCGATGAGGCAGGTGGGGAGGAGAACACCGGGGAGCTGTTTTTT. This chain uses TRBV19 with TRBJ2-2; TRBD2 is a possible D gene (6 bases). Trimming removed 5 bases from V and 1 base from J, with 23 bases in between. Looked up from germline, CDR1 is LNHDA and CDR2 is SQIVND (reference sequence). This CDR3 contains 19 residues.

The chain is built from TRBV28 and TRBJ2-7; D not certain. Looked up from germline, CDR1 is MDHEN and CDR2 is SYDVKM. The CDR3 has 12 residues. V lost 2 bases, J lost 9 bases, and 11 bases lay in between. Here the CDR3 DNA reads TGTGCCAGCAGTTTAGGGGTGACACCGCAGTACTTC. Translating gives CASSLGVTPQYF.

A remark on this clone: Different DNA sequences within this sample yield the same CDR3. The rearrangement joins TRBV5-1 to TRBJ1-1, with 7 bases aligning to TRBD1. The CDR3 is 13 residues long. CDR1 and CDR2 from the germline V gene are SGHRS and YFSETQ. After removal of 0 bases from V and 4 bases from J, the junction contained 0 bases not matched to a gene. The CDR3 sequence: CASSLGTGTEAFF. DNA of the CDR3: TGCGCCAGCAGCTTGGGGACAGGCACTGAAGCTTTCTTT.

The chain's CDR3 is CASSLSGAGGTEAFF. CDR3 sequence (DNA): TGTGCCAGCAGTTTATCGGGGGCCGGGGGCACTGAAGCTTTCTTT. V is TRBV27 and J is TRBJ1-1, with D perhaps TRBD1 (6 bases). Germline V gives CDR1 MNHEY, CDR2 SMNVEV (reference sequence). Trimming took off 0 bases at V and 4 bases at J, with 12 bases between the two ends. The CDR3 is 15 residues long.

The sample holds one count of this clone. The chain joins TRBV19 to TRBJ2-1, with 10 bases identical to TRBD1. Trimming removed 5 bases from V and 5 bases from J; junction bases left unmatched: 9. CDR1 is LNHDA, CDR2 SQIVND, per germline (reference sequence). The CDR3 covers 16 residues. DNA of the CDR3: TGTGCCAGTAGTTTCTCGACAGGGGGCATAAACAATGAGCAGTTCTTC. It specifies CASSFSTGGINNEQFF.

The J gene is TRBJ1-3, the V gene TRBV9; tentative D call: TRBD1 (6 bases). V gave up 0 bases and J gave up 3 bases, with 13 bases separating them. This CDR3 has 16 residues. Germline-derived CDR1 and CDR2 are SGDLS and YYNGEE. Here the CDR3 reads CASSVEDTGYGNTIYF. The CDR3 nucleotides are TGTGCCAGCAGCGTAGAGGACACAGGGTATGGAAACACCATATATTTT.

The rearrangement joins TRBV4-3 to TRBJ2-1, with 7 bases aligning to TRBD2. Germline CDR1 reads LGHNA; CDR2 reads YSLEER. The trim removed 2 bases at V and 6 bases at J, leaving 19 bases unmatched. The CDR3 has 19 amino acids. CDR3 residues: CASSQYYQPGREYSNEQFF. The CDR3 DNA is TGCGCCAGCAGCCAATATTACCAACCGGGGCGGGAGTATAGCAATGAGCAGTTCTTC.

The chain joins TRBV5-1 to TRBJ2-3; 12 positions match TRBD2. This CDR3 region has 14 residues. V lost 10 bases, J lost 2 bases, and 5 bases stayed unmatched. Germline lookup yields CDR1 SGHRS and CDR2 YFSETQ. The CDR3 DNA is TGCGCCGTCAGGACTAGCGGGGACACAGATACGCAGTATTTT. Amino acid sequence: CAVRTSGDTDTQYF. The whole variable domain, filled in from reference TRBV5-1 and TRBJ2-3, reads KAGVTQTPRYLIKTRGQQVTLSCSPISGHRSVSWYQQTPGQGLQFLFEYFSETQRNKGNFPGRFSGRQFSNSRSEMNVSTLELGDSALYLCAVRTSGDTDTQYFGPGTRLTVL.

V gene TRBV13 combines with J gene TRBJ2-1; D is perhaps TRBD2 (5 bases). V lost 6 bases to trimming and J lost 4 bases, with 10 bases between them. In germline, CDR1 is PRHDT, CDR2 FYEKMQ (reference sequence). This CDR3 spans 13 amino acids. As DNA, the CDR3 is TGTGCCAGCAGTTCGGACTCGTACAATGAGCAGTTCTTC. Translation gives CASSSDSYNEQFF.

The V and J genes are TRBV4-1 and TRBJ2-4, with TRBD1 identical over 10 bases. CDR1 is MGHRA, CDR2 YSYEKL, per germline. Losses at the gene ends were 0 bases for V and 7 bases for J; bases not matched to a gene: 6. The CDR3 has 16 residues. This CDR3 is CASSQDLADRGNIQYF. As DNA, the CDR3 is TGCGCCAGCAGCCAAGATCTCGCGGACAGGGGGAACATTCAGTACTTC.

This chain uses TRBV5-4 with TRBJ2-3; 11 bases match TRBD2. This CDR3 spans 17 amino acids. The V segment lost 4 bases and the J segment 1 base; nucleotides outside the gene matches: 8. Looked up from germline, CDR1 is SGHNT and CDR2 is YYREEE (reference sequence). CDR3 DNA: TGTGCCAGCAGCCCCGGGGTAGCGGGAGGGCGCACAGATACGCAGTATTTT. Translation gives CASSPGVAGGRTDTQYF.

This chain uses TRBV29-1 with TRBJ2-2; TRBD1 might be the D (6 bases). Germline CDR1 reads SQVTM; CDR2 reads ANQGSEA. This CDR3 is built from 12 residues. Trimming removed 4 bases from V and 4 bases from J, with 7 bases in between. CDR3 sequence reads: CSVGTVTGELFF. DNA for the CDR3: TGCAGCGTTGGGACAGTCACCGGGGAGCTGTTTTTT.

The chain links TRBV7-3 to TRBJ2-1, with D uncertain. There are 14 residues in the CDR3. The V gene's germline CDR1 is SGHTA and CDR2 FQGTGA. V lost 2 bases, J lost 2 bases, and 7 bases lay in between. CDR3 protein: CASSLGSPYNEQFF. In nucleotides, the CDR3 is TGTGCCAGCAGCTTAGGAAGTCCCTACAATGAGCAGTTCTTC.

This chain uses TRBV19 with TRBJ1-1; D is ambiguous. V was clipped by 0 bases and J by 4 bases, with 12 bases between them. The germline V gene encodes CDR1 LNHDA and CDR2 SQIVND (reference sequence). The CDR3 totals 15 residues. For the CDR3, the DNA is TGTGCCAGTAGTATAGATCCTACGAAGATCACTGAAGCTTTCTTT. Amino acid sequence: CASSIDPTKITEAFF.

V and J are TRBV6-5 and TRBJ2-5; D gene ambiguous. The V gene's germline CDR1 is MNHEY and CDR2 SVGAGI. The CDR3 extends over 13 amino acids. Trimming took 0 bases from V and 4 from J, leaving 6 bases between them. In nucleotides, the CDR3 is TGTGCCAGCAGTTACTCTGACACAGAGACCCAGTACTTC. Translating gives CASSYSDTETQYF.

The genes are TRBV29-1 and TRBJ1-4; D unclear. V lost 3 bases, J lost 3 bases, and 14 bases lay in between. The germline V gene encodes CDR1 SQVTM and CDR2 ANQGSEA. This CDR3 is built from 15 residues. CDR3 residues: CSVEAEGLPNEKLFF. CDR3 DNA: TGCAGCGTTGAGGCCGAGGGATTACCTAATGAAAAACTGTTTTTT. Together with reference TRBV29-1 and TRBJ1-4, the CDR3 gives the full variable domain: SAVISQKPSRDICQRGTSLTIQCQVDSQVTMMFWYRQQPGQSLTLIATANQGSEATYESGFVIDKFPISRPNLTFSTLTVSNMSPEDSSIYLCSVEAEGLPNEKLFFGSGTQLSVL.

The table lists this clone with a count of one. The chain carries TRBV11-2 and TRBJ2-7, with D tentatively TRBD2 (6 bases). In germline, CDR1 is SGHAT, CDR2 FQNNGV. This CDR3 has 16 amino acids. V was pared by 5 bases and J by 0 bases, with 17 bases between. The DNA for the CDR3 is TGTGCCAGCAGCCCGGGCGGTGGGAGGCACTCCTACGAGCAGTACTTC. This encodes CASSPGGGRHSYEQYF.

This chain connects TRBV4-1 to TRBJ2-3, with D unclear. V was shortened by 1 base and J by 0 bases, with 8 bases between the two germline ends. Germline V lookup: CDR1 MGHRA, CDR2 YSYEKL. The CDR3 is 15 residues long. CDR3 sequence (DNA): TGCGCCAGCAGCCAAGTGGCTTCAAGCACAGATACGCAGTATTTT. Translating it yields CASSQVASSTDTQYF.

This clone is a singleton in its sample. The chain recombines TRBV28 with TRBJ1-1; a possible D gene is TRBD1 (6 bases). The ends were cut back, 4 bases at V and 2 bases at J, with 14 bases in the middle. CDR1 is MDHEN and CDR2 is SYDVKM in the germline V gene. This CDR3 is 15 amino acids long. The CDR3 spells CASSSGFRGNTEAFF. The CDR3 DNA sequence: TGTGCCAGCAGTTCAGGGTTCAGGGGTAACACTGAAGCTTTCTTT.

The V gene is TRBV11-2, the J gene TRBJ2-5; 8 bases are a match to TRBD1. The CDR3 runs to 16 residues. The junction had 12 bases not matched to a gene; V was cut back by 5 bases and J by 4 bases. CDR1 is SGHAT, CDR2 FQNNGV, per germline. As DNA, the CDR3 is TGTGCCAGCAGCGCGGGCAGGGGGCGCGGAATAGAGACCCAGTACTTC. Its protein product is CASSAGRGRGIETQYF.

The sample holds a few counts of this clone. V is TRBV19 and J is TRBJ1-1, with D perhaps matching TRBD1 (5 bases). The CDR3 length is 14 residues. Germline CDR1 and CDR2: LNHDA and SQIVND (reference sequence). Trimming took 10 bases from V and 1 from J, leaving 16 bases between them. The DNA for the CDR3 is TGTGCCACCAGAGAGGGGAAAGGGAACACTGAAGCTTTCTTT. Protein sequence: CATREGKGNTEAFF. The full variable domain, its missing parts supplied by reference TRBV19 and TRBJ1-1, is DGGITQSPKYLFRKEGQNVTLSCEQNLNHDAMYWYRQDPGQGLRLIYYSQIVNDFQKGDIAEGYSVSREKKESFPLTVTSAQKNPTAFYLCATREGKGNTEAFFGQGTRLTVV.

The chain has TRBV7-9 and TRBJ2-7; D remains unclear. V dropped 2 bases and J dropped 0 bases, with 17 bases sitting between them. Germline V gene lookup returns CDR1 SEHNR and CDR2 FQNEAQ (reference sequence). The CDR3 length is 17 residues. The CDR3 is CASSLNPRTTGSYEQYF. The CDR3 nucleotides read TGTGCCAGCAGCTTAAATCCTAGGACGACTGGCTCCTACGAGCAGTACTTC.